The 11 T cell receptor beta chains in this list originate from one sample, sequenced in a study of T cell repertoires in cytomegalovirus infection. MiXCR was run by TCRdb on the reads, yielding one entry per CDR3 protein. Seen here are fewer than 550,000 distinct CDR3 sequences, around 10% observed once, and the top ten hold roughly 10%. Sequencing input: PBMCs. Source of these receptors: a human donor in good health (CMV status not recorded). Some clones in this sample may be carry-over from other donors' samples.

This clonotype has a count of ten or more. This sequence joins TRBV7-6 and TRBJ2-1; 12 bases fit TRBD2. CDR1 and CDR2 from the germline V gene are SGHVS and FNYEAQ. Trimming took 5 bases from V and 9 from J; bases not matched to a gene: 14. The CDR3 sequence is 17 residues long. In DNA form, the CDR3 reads TGTGCCAGCAGCGATACTAGCGGGGGGTCCGGAGAGCGTGAGCAGTTCTTC. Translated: CASSDTSGGSGEREQFF.

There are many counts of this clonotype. CDR3 nucleotide sequence: TGTGCCCCTGGGCGGCTAGCGGGGCGTCGGAGCCCCTACGAGCAGTACTTC. Its translation is CAPGRLAGRRSPYEQYF. The chain joins TRBV7-6 to TRBJ2-7, with 9 nucleotides matching TRBD2. Germline lookup yields CDR1 SGHVS and CDR2 FNYEAQ. The CDR3 length is 17 residues. The V gene end was trimmed by 11 bases and the J gene end by 2 bases; junction bases not matched to a gene: 19.

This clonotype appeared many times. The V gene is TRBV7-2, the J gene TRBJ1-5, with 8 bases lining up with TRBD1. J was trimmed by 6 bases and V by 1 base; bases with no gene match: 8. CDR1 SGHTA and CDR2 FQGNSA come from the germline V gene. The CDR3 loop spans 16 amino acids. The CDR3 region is CASSLGTGSWGQPQHF. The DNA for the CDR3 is TGTGCCAGCAGCTTAGGGACAGGGTCTTGGGGTCAGCCCCAGCATTTT.

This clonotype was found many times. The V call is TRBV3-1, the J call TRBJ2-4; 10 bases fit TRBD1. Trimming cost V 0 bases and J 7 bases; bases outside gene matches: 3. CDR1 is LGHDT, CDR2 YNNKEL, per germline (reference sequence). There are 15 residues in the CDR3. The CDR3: CASSQEWTGGNIQYF. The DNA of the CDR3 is TGTGCCAGCAGCCAAGAGTGGACAGGGGGTAACATTCAGTACTTC.

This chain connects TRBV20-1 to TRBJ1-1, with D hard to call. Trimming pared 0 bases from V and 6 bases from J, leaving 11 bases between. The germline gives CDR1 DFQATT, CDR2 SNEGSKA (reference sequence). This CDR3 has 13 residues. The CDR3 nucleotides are TGCAGTGCTAGAGATTTGGGGAAATCTGAAGCTTTCTTT. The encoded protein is CSARDLGKSEAFF.

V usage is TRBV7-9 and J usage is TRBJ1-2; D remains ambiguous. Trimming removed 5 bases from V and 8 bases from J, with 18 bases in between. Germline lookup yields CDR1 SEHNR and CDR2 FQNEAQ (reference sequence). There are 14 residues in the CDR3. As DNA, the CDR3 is TGTGCCAGCAGCCCACCGACTTTTTCCCGGGGCTACACCTTC. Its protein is CASSPPTFSRGYTF. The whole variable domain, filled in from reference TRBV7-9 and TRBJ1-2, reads DTGVSQNPRHKITKRGQNVTFRCDPISEHNRLYWYRQTLGQGPEFLTYFQNEAQLEKSRLLSDRFSAERPKGSFSTLEIQRTEQGDSAMYLCASSPPTFSRGYTFGSGTRLTVV.

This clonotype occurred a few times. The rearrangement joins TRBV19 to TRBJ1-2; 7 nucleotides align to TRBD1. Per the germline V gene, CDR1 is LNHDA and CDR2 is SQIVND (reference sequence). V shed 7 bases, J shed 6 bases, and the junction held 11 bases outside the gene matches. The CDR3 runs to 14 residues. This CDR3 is CASIGHDRVHGYTF. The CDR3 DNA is TGTGCCAGTATCGGTCATGACAGGGTACATGGCTACACCTTC.

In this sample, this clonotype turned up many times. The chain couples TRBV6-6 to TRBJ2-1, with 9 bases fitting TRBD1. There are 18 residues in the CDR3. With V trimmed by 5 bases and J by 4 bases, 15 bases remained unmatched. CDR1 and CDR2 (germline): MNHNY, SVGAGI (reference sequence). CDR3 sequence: CASSAQGASARGYNEQFF. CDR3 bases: TGTGCCAGCAGTGCACAGGGGGCGTCGGCCAGAGGGTACAATGAGCAGTTCTTC.

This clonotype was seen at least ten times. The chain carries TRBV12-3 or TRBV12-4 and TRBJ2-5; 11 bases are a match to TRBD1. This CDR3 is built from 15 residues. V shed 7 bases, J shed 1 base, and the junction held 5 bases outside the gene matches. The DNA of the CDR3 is TGTGCCAGCACCGCCGGGACAGGGGGCCAAGAGACCCAGTACTTC. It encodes CASTAGTGGQETQYF.

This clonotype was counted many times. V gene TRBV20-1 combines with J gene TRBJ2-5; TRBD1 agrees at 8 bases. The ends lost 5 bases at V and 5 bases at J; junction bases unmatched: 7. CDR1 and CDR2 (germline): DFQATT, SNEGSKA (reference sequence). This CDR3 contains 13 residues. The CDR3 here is CSADRGSGETQYF. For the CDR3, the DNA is TGCAGTGCTGACAGGGGATCGGGGGAGACCCAGTACTTC.

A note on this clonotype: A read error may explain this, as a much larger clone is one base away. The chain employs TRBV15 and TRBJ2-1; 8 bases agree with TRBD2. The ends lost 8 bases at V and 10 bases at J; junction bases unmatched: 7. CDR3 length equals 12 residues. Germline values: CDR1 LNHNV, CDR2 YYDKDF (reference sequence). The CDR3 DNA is TGTGCCACCGGCACCTTAGCGGGGGAGCAGTTCTTC. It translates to CATGTLAGEQFF. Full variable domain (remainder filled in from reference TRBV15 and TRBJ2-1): DAMVIQNPRYQVTQFGKPVTLSCSQTLNHNVMYWYQQKSSQAPKLLFHYYDKDFNNEADTPDNFQSRRPNTSFCFLDIRSPGLGDTAMYLCATGTLAGEQFFGPGTRLTVL.